This T cell receptor (beta chain) was recovered during a study of Ad26.COV2.S vaccination and SARS-CoV-2 variants (dated by TCRdb to the early 2020s). For the study in its entirety: Vaccine-arm donors were drawn from COV1001, a multicentre, randomized, double-blind, placebo-controlled phase I-IIa trial of Ad26.COV2.S in healthy adults. Dosing of Ad26.COV2.S was intramuscular, at either 5x10^10 or 1x10^11 viral particles, delivered as one shot or as two shots spaced 56 days apart. The specificity and breadth of SARS-CoV-2-reactive T cell receptors after Ad26.COV2.S vaccination were assessed by TCRbeta repertoire sequencing. A total of about 30 samples were included in the TCR-sequenced set, comprising some 20 Ad26.COV2.S vaccine recipients, 5 placebo recipients and 8 SARS-CoV-2 convalescent individuals. Trial participants were randomized into five groups of five: low-dose or high-dose Ad26.COV2.S given once or twice, or placebo on both occasions. Blinding of investigators to trial group allocation was maintained during experiments and outcome assessment.

About this clone itself: Its binding antigen is unknown. The sample holds no much larger clone one base away, and base qualities are not on file.

CDR1 and CDR2 were assigned from the germline V gene (reference sequence) as SGHAT and FQDESV. At the junction V is shortened by 1 base and J by 5 bases, with 10 bases in between. Measured from the cysteine to the phenylalanine, the CDR3 is 14 residues long. The CDR3 DNA has 42 bases and is translated from base 1. The immunoSEQ Assay was used to sequence TCRbeta CDR3 regions. After extraction, genomic DNA underwent amplification by bias-controlled multiplex PCR, followed by high-throughput sequencing. The authors' analysis ran thus. To quantify the absolute abundance of each unique TCRbeta CDR3 region, sequences were collapsed and filtered. T cell fraction was estimated by normalization of TCRbeta template counts to usable DNA, with usable DNA being measured through amplification of reference genes present in all nucleated cells. Repertoire TCRs were annotated as SARS-CoV-2-specific when V gene, CDR3 amino acid sequence and J gene were exactly matched to a known reactive TCR set. The reference SARS-CoV-2 TCR set came from MIRA and was filtered for enrichment in COVID-19-positive ImmuneCODE repertoires, removing public or cross-reactive TCRs. Using the MIRA antigens, annotated TCRs were further analysed by specific ORF or by position within an ORF. Breadth was defined as annotated unique rearrangements over total unique productive rearrangements; depth was the summed frequency of those rearrangements. Two-sided Wilcoxon rank-sum tests were used to compare TCR breadth between groups. TCRdb stores this immuneACCESS table with in-frame sequences only. Part of the clones is absent; in the studies checked, under half of the shortfall reflects unresolved V genes, and no reason is known for the rest. That table is the source of V, J and clone size, and D and trimming were worked out from the DNA. This sample lists roughly 510,000 clones; around 88% were detected once. More than 10% of the sample is in the top ten clones.

General conclusions and limits of the study: The study lacked the statistical power to compare responses across vaccine doses or regimens. Higher spike-specific TCR breadth was observed in Ad26.COV2.S recipients than in placebo recipients (P = 0.0014). According to the authors, total T cell responses may have been underestimated by the TCR breadth and depth analyses. Substantial breadth of spike-specific CD8+ and CD4+ T cell responses was reported after vaccination. Non-spike TCR breadth was comparable between vaccine and placebo recipients, consistent with the vaccine containing only spike.

The treatment or condition label, as the study defines it: around 19 received Ad26.COV2.S at low or high dose, single or two shots; 5 received placebo; per-sample allocation not given. Repertoires of vaccine and placebo recipients were sequenced from samples taken on day 63 after the first injection. Cohort 1b enrolled some 25 adults aged 18-55 years at a single site in Boston, USA, between 29 July and 7 August 2020. Ad26.COV2.S was a replication-incompetent adenovirus type 26 vector that expressed a prefusion-stabilized SARS-CoV-2 spike protein derived from the original Wuhan strain. The V gene is TRBV11-1 and the J gene is TRBJ2-3; the D segment could be TRBD2, given 6 matching bases. The TCR sequence derives from a person aged 18-65 years who received the Ad26.COV2.S COVID-19 vaccine or a placebo. The specimen was peripheral blood, collected in a trial of Ad26.COV2.S vaccine versus placebo. Here the CDR3 is given as CASSLGAGLDTQYF. The nucleotide sequence is TGTGCCAGCAGCTTAGGGGCGGGATTAGATACGCAGTATTTT.